This passage covers 30 T cell receptor beta chains from one sample sequenced in a study of PD-1 blockade in classical Hodgkin lymphoma. There was relapse after autologous stem cell transplantation in every patient, and there was variation in brentuximab vedotin exposure. Produced via immunoSEQ multiplex PCR; TCRdb's table is partial and in-frame only. The sample records 20,000 to 30,000 clones, 69% being singletons. The sequencing used peripheral blood mononuclear cells (PBMCs), collected at baseline. These TCRs come from a human donor with classical Hodgkin lymphoma.

The chain recombines TRBV29-1 with TRBJ2-5; D is undetermined. The ends were cut back, 7 bases at V and 1 base at J, with 10 bases in the middle. CDR1 is SQVTM, CDR2 ANQGSEA, per germline. The CDR3 is 12 amino acids. In DNA form, the CDR3 reads TGCAGCGCCCAGCCCCTCCAAGAGACCCAGTACTTC. Amino acids: CSAQPLQETQYF.

The rearrangement links TRBV7-9 to TRBJ1-2; tentatively, D is TRBD1 (5 bases). Germline CDR1 is SEHNR and CDR2 is FQNEAQ (reference sequence). Trimming shortened V by 4 bases and J by 1 base, and 16 bases separated the two germline ends. The CDR3 runs 16 residues. In DNA, the CDR3 is TGTGCCAGCAGCTCAACGGGGCAGCCCTTTAACTATGGCTACACCTTC. It encodes CASSSTGQPFNYGYTF.

The chain uses TRBV18 and TRBJ2-3, with 8 bases that match TRBD1. CDR1 is KGHSH, CDR2 LQKENI, per germline. This CDR3 region has 16 residues. Unmatched junction bases numbered 2, after V lost 0 bases and J lost 0 bases. CDR3 protein: CASSPPDRASTDTQYF. Written as DNA, the CDR3 is TGTGCCAGCTCACCACCGGACAGGGCTAGCACAGATACGCAGTATTTT. The full variable domain, in which reference TRBV18 and TRBJ2-3 provide the parts outside the CDR3, is NAGVMQNPRHLVRRRGQEARLRCSPMKGHSHVYWYRQLPEEGLKFMVYLQKENIIDESGMPKERFSAEFPKEGPSILRIQQVVRGDSAAYFCASSPPDRASTDTQYFGPGTRLTVL.

This clone was seen a handful of times. The V gene is TRBV30, the J gene TRBJ1-1; the D is unclear. This CDR3 region has 13 residues. Germline CDR1 reads GTSNPN; CDR2 reads SVGIG (reference sequence). V was cut by 0 bases and J by 6 bases, with 11 bases left in between. This CDR3 is CAWSVEGLAEAFF. CDR3 in DNA: TGTGCCTGGAGTGTAGAGGGTTTGGCTGAAGCTTTCTTT.

CDR3 residues: CASSYSGGSYEQYF. The CDR3 bases are TGTGCCAGCAGTTATAGCGGGGGGTCCTACGAGCAGTACTTC. The chain carries TRBV27 and TRBJ2-7, with TRBD2 matching 10 bases. Germline CDR1 and CDR2: MNHEY and SMNVEV (reference sequence). V lost 4 bases and J lost 1; bases outside the gene matches: 1. The CDR3 consists of 14 residues.

The J gene is TRBJ2-7, the V gene TRBV11-1, with 11 bases fitting TRBD1. Trimming cost V 1 base and J 4 bases; bases outside gene matches: 3. The CDR3 has 15 amino acids. The germline V gene encodes CDR1 SGHAT and CDR2 FQDESV (reference sequence). This chain's CDR3 is CASSLGTGGAYEQYF. The CDR3 nucleotides read TGTGCCAGCAGCTTAGGGACAGGGGGCGCATACGAGCAGTACTTC. The whole variable domain, filled in from reference TRBV11-1 and TRBJ2-7, reads EAEVAQSPRYKITEKSQAVAFWCDPISGHATLYWYRQILGQGPELLVQFQDESVVDDSQLPKDRFSAERLKGVDSTLKIQPAELGDSAMYLCASSLGTGGAYEQYFGPGTRLTVT.

This chain joins TRBV5-1 and TRBJ2-3; no clear D. The germline V and J ends were trimmed by 1 base and 2 bases, with 2 bases remaining between them. CDR1 is SGHRS and CDR2 is YFSETQ in the germline V gene. The CDR3 is 12 amino acids. Written as DNA, the CDR3 is TGCGCCAGCAGCTTGACCACAGATACGCAGTATTTT. It translates to CASSLTTDTQYF.

CDR3 DNA: TGTGCCACTTCCCTACAGGGGGCCTGGGAAGCTTTCTTT. It encodes CATSLQGAWEAFF. The genes are TRBV19 and TRBJ1-1; TRBD1 matches 9 bases. Germline loops: CDR1 LNHDA, CDR2 SQIVND (reference sequence). The CDR3 covers 13 residues. V shed 10 bases, J shed 8 bases, and the junction held 11 bases outside the gene matches.

The V call is TRBV7-9, the J call TRBJ2-3, with a tentative D call TRBD1 (7 bases). Germline lookup yields CDR1 SEHNR and CDR2 FQNEAQ (reference sequence). Trimming stripped 7 bases from V and 0 bases from J, with 17 bases between. This CDR3 comprises 16 residues. The CDR3 loop is CASTRGVAESTDTQYF. CDR3 nucleotides: TGTGCCAGCACCAGGGGGGTAGCGGAGAGCACAGATACGCAGTATTTT.

This chain connects TRBV28 to TRBJ2-4; no firm D call. The ends were cut back, 3 bases at V and 0 bases at J, with 9 bases in the middle. CDR1 MDHEN and CDR2 SYDVKM come from the germline V gene. The CDR3 covers 15 residues. The CDR3 sequence is CASSFFGIAKNIQYF. The DNA of the CDR3 is TGTGCCAGCAGTTTTTTTGGGATAGCCAAAAACATTCAGTACTTC.

The gene calls are TRBV6-6 and TRBJ1-1; 9 bases map to TRBD1. The CDR3 has 14 residues. V dropped 4 bases and J dropped 4; count of bases not matched to a gene: 4. The germline V gene encodes CDR1 MNHNY and CDR2 SVGAGI (reference sequence). CDR3 residues: CASSSGQGSTEAFF. CDR3 DNA sequence: TGTGCCAGCAGTTCAGGACAGGGGAGCACTGAAGCTTTCTTT.

The chain carries TRBV6-1 and TRBJ2-1; D not certain. The V end was cut by 6 bases, the J end by 3 bases, with 15 bases between. The germline V gene encodes CDR1 MNHNS and CDR2 SASEGT. The CDR3 runs 15 residues. CDR3 bases: TGTGCCAGCAGCGAGAGTGTTATATACTACAATGAGCAGTTCTTC. Translated, it gives CASSESVIYYNEQFF.

The chain couples TRBV29-1 to TRBJ2-2; no definite D call. The V gene lost 0 bases and the J gene lost 8 bases, with 7 bases spanning the gap. Germline V CDR1 and CDR2: SQVTM, ANQGSEA. The CDR3 totals 12 residues. The CDR3 nucleotides are TGCAGCGTTGAAGATGCCTCAGGGGAGCTGTTTTTT. Its protein product is CSVEDASGELFF.

This clone was recorded only once. The chain has TRBV2 and TRBJ2-5; 11 bases agree with TRBD2. The CDR3 runs to 15 residues. The V gene's germline CDR1 is SNHLY and CDR2 FYNNEI. V lost 6 bases and J lost 2; bases outside the gene matches: 5. CDR3 coding DNA: TGTGCCAGCAGCGCTAGCGGGGGGTCTCAAGAGACCCAGTACTTC. Translated: CASSASGGSQETQYF.

The chain employs TRBV4-2 and TRBJ1-5; tentative D call: TRBD1 (5 bases). The V end was cut by 0 bases, the J end by 0 bases, with 18 bases between. The CDR3 runs 19 residues. Looked up from germline, CDR1 is LGHNA and CDR2 is YNFKEQ. CDR3 sequence (DNA): TGTGCCAGCAGCCAAGACGCCCCAGGGCAGGGAAATAGCAATCAGCCCCAGCATTTT. Residues: CASSQDAPGQGNSNQPQHF.

This chain links TRBV4-2 with TRBJ2-2; 7 nucleotides match TRBD1. The length of the CDR3 is 15 residues. The ends lost 3 bases at V and 6 bases at J; junction bases unmatched: 7. Germline V gene data show CDR1 as LGHNA and CDR2 as YNFKEQ. In nucleotides, the CDR3 is TGTGCCAGCAGCCAGGCTGACAGGGTAGCCGGGGAGCTGTTTTTT. Residues: CASSQADRVAGELFF.

This rearrangement joins TRBV21-1 to TRBJ1-5. TRBV21-1 is a known pseudogene. The CDR3 runs 14 residues. The CDR3 DNA reads TGTGCCAGCAGCTTGGGGGGAGGCCATCAGCCCCAGCATTTT. This encodes CASSLGGGHQPQHF.

This clone was found once. The V gene is TRBV13, the J gene TRBJ2-7; D remains unclear. The CDR3 loop spans 14 amino acids. Germline V gene data show CDR1 as PRHDT and CDR2 as FYEKMQ (reference sequence). With 3 bases removed from V and 6 bases from J, the gap between germline ends came to 15 bases. CDR3 region: CASSLTGRAFEQYF. In DNA, the CDR3 is TGTGCCAGCAGCTTGACCGGGCGAGCTTTCGAGCAGTACTTC.

This chain connects TRBV6-5 to TRBJ2-1; perhaps TRBD1 as D (5 bases). V was trimmed by 6 bases and J by 8 bases, leaving 11 bases between them. Germline values: CDR1 MNHEY, CDR2 SVGAGI. The CDR3 has 12 residues. The CDR3 DNA reads as TGTGCCAGCAGCCCCGGACATTATGAGCAGTTCTTC. Residues: CASSPGHYEQFF.

In this sample, this clone turned up a few times. The genes are TRBV30 and TRBJ1-1; maybe TRBD1 (5 bases). V was shortened by 8 bases and J by 1 base, with 14 bases between the two germline ends. Germline values: CDR1 GTSNPN, CDR2 SVGIG (reference sequence). The CDR3 length is 13 residues. This CDR3 is CASRPGANTEAFF. The CDR3 DNA reads TGTGCCAGCCGGCCCGGGGCGAACACTGAAGCTTTCTTT.

This chain uses TRBV5-4 with TRBJ1-2; 9 bases map to TRBD1. Germline trimming cut 0 bases from V and 8 bases from J; bases unmatched to any gene: 11. The CDR3 covers 16 residues. From germline, CDR1 is SGHNT and CDR2 YYREEE (reference sequence). The CDR3 sequence is CASSLGGTGSPWGYTF. The CDR3, as DNA: TGTGCCAGCAGCTTGGGTGGGACAGGGAGCCCCTGGGGCTACACCTTC.

The V gene is TRBV4-3, the J gene TRBJ1-2; 7 bases are a match to TRBD1. The CDR3 totals 13 residues. Germline CDR1 and CDR2: LGHNA and YSLEER. V shed 0 bases, J shed 5 bases, and the junction held 0 bases outside the gene matches. The CDR3 here is CASSQETGYGYTF. CDR3 nucleotides: TGCGCCAGCAGCCAAGAGACAGGGTATGGCTACACCTTC.

This chain joins TRBV9 and TRBJ1-2, with D possibly matching TRBD1 (6 bases). Germline CDR1 and CDR2: SGDLS and YYNGEE. CDR3 length equals 15 residues. The ends were cut back, 0 bases at V and 4 bases at J, with 13 bases in the middle. CDR3 coding DNA: TGTGCCAGCAGCGTAGGTCGGCAGGGGTTCTATGGCTACACCTTC. Its translation is CASSVGRQGFYGYTF. Using reference TRBV9 and TRBJ1-2 for the parts outside the CDR3, the full variable domain is DSGVTQTPKHLITATGQRVTLRCSPRSGDLSVYWYQQSLDQGLQFLIQYYNGEERAKGNILERFSAQQFPDLHSELNLSSLELGDSALYFCASSVGRQGFYGYTFGSGTRLTVV.

CDR3 nucleotides: TGTGCCAGCAGTCCAGAGCGGGGGGGCCGTCTGGATGAGCAGTTCTTC. Translating gives CASSPERGGRLDEQFF. J is TRBJ2-1 and V is TRBV27; TRBD2 matches at 10 bases. Trimming removed 5 bases from V and 8 bases from J; junction bases left unmatched: 12. The CDR3 has 16 residues. Germline values: CDR1 MNHEY, CDR2 SMNVEV (reference sequence).

This rearrangement joins TRBV28 to TRBJ1-5; D is perhaps TRBD1 (5 bases). The V end lost 3 bases, the J end lost 3 bases, and 21 bases lay between the germline ends. CDR1 and CDR2 (germline): MDHEN, SYDVKM. The CDR3 sequence is 18 residues long. CDR3 sequence: CASSFSLVGQGVNQPQHF. CDR3 coding DNA: TGTGCCAGCAGTTTTTCCCTAGTAGGGCAGGGAGTCAATCAGCCCCAGCATTTT.

This chain links TRBV7-3 with TRBJ2-7; TRBD2 is a possible D gene (5 bases). Trimming left V 4 bases short and J 3 bases short, with 16 bases between. Germline CDR1 reads SGHTA; CDR2 reads FQGTGA. CDR3 length: 15 amino acids. The CDR3 DNA follows: TGTGCCAGCAGCTCCCTTGAGAGGGATGGCTACGAGCAGTACTTC. Its translation is CASSSLERDGYEQYF.

For the CDR3, the DNA is TGTGCCAGCAGTCCCTGGGATTCCTACGAGCAGTACTTC. It codes for CASSPWDSYEQYF. This chain joins TRBV6-5 and TRBJ2-7; D not certain. Trimming removed 5 bases from V and 1 base from J, with 9 bases in between. The CDR3 runs 13 residues. Germline CDR1 is MNHEY and CDR2 is SVGAGI.

In this sample, this clone is medium-sized. The chain has TRBV29-1 and TRBJ2-2; 10 nucleotides align to TRBD1. V trimming: 7 bases; J trimming: 2 bases; junction bases outside the gene matches: 7. The CDR3 covers 15 residues. Germline V CDR1 and CDR2: SQVTM, ANQGSEA. The CDR3 DNA follows: TGCAGCGCGCTTGGGACAGGGGTTAACACCGGGGAGCTGTTTTTT. It codes for CSALGTGVNTGELFF.

The chain is built from TRBV7-9 and TRBJ2-5; possible D gene TRBD1, 5 bases. CDR3 length: 17 amino acids. Looked up from germline, CDR1 is SEHNR and CDR2 is FQNEAQ (reference sequence). V lost 3 bases to trimming and J lost 5 bases, with 22 bases between them. CDR3 loop: CASSFNPDSSQRETQYF. The CDR3 DNA sequence: TGTGCCAGCAGCTTCAATCCCGACAGCTCTCAAAGGGAGACCCAGTACTTC. Combining the CDR3 with reference TRBV7-9 and TRBJ2-5 gives the whole variable domain DTGVSQNPRHKITKRGQNVTFRCDPISEHNRLYWYRQTLGQGPEFLTYFQNEAQLEKSRLLSDRFSAERPKGSFSTLEIQRTEQGDSAMYLCASSFNPDSSQRETQYFGPGTRLLVL.

The CDR3 loop is CASSPGTSGVRGAGELFF. The CDR3 region has the DNA TGTGCCAGCAGCCCTGGGACTAGCGGGGTCCGGGGCGCCGGGGAGCTGTTTTTT. The chain joins TRBV7-8 to TRBJ2-2; 13 positions agree with TRBD2. V shed 5 bases and J 6 bases; nucleotides not matched to a gene: 12. This CDR3 region has 18 residues. CDR1 is SGHVS, CDR2 FQNEAQ, per germline.